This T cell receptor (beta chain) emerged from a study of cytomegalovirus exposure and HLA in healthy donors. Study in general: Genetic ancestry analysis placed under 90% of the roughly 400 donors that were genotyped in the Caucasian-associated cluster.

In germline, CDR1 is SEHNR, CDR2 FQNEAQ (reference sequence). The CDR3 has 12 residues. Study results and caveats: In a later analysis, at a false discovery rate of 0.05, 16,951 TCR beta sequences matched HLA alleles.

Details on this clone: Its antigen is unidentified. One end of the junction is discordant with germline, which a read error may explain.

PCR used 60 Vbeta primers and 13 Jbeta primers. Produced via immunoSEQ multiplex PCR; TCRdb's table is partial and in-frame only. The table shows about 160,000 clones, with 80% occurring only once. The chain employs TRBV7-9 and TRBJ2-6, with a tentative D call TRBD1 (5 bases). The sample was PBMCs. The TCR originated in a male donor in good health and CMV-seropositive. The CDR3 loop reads CSSSLREALLTF. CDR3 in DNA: TGTTCCAGCAGCCTCAGGGAAGCCCTCTTAACTTTC.